One and the same sample provided the 23 T cell receptor beta chains below, sequenced in a study of human T cells and chemical hapten exposure. Time point denoted: patch test 2, 6 weeks after DPC sensitization. Treatment in this sample: therapeutic diphenylcyclopropenone sensitization with weekly scalp DPC. Each CDR3 protein is one row after TCRdb ran MiXCR on the RACE reads. The data hold approximately 90,000 distinct CDR3 sequences, with approximately 11% observed a single time. Specimen: whole blood, collected in connection with sensitization to the hapten diphenylcyclopropenone (DPC). Source of these receptors: a middle-aged man with alopecia areata. Some clones in this sample may be carry-over from other donors' samples.

The chain links TRBV12-3 or TRBV12-4 to TRBJ2-7, with D tentatively TRBD2 (5 bases). V lost 3 bases and J lost 6, with 18 bases in between. The CDR3 spans 15 residues. The CDR3 spells CASSFGLSGTSEQYF. CDR3 in DNA: TGTGCCAGCAGTTTTGGGCTCAGCGGTACTAGCGAGCAGTACTTC.

This clonotype has only a few counts. The CDR3 sequence: CASSRQGAYGYTF. The CDR3 DNA follows: TGTGCCAGTAGTAGACAGGGAGCCTATGGCTACACCTTC. V usage is TRBV19 and J usage is TRBJ1-2; 7 positions agree with TRBD1. Losses at the gene ends were 4 bases for V and 4 bases for J; bases not matched to a gene: 3. The CDR3 consists of 13 residues. The germline gives CDR1 LNHDA, CDR2 SQIVND (reference sequence). Combining the CDR3 with reference TRBV19 and TRBJ1-2 gives the whole variable domain DGGITQSPKYLFRKEGQNVTLSCEQNLNHDAMYWYRQDPGQGLRLIYYSQIVNDFQKGDIAEGYSVSREKKESFPLTVTSAQKNPTAFYLCASSRQGAYGYTFGSGTRLTVV.

This clonotype was detected only a few times. The V call is TRBV20-1, the J call TRBJ2-1; tentative D call: TRBD1 (6 bases). In germline, CDR1 is DFQATT, CDR2 SNEGSKA (reference sequence). The CDR3 is made up of 16 amino acids. The germline V and J ends were trimmed by 6 bases and 1 base, with 19 bases remaining between them. The chain's CDR3 is CSAPVSGRGSYNEQFF. The CDR3 DNA reads as TGCAGTGCCCCAGTAAGTGGCAGGGGTTCCTACAATGAGCAGTTCTTC.

This rearrangement joins TRBV15 to TRBJ2-3; 10 bases map to TRBD2. Germline lookup yields CDR1 LNHNV and CDR2 YYDKDF (reference sequence). This CDR3 contains 15 residues. Unmatched junction bases numbered 4, after V lost 0 bases and J lost 7 bases. CDR3 coding DNA: TGTGCCACCAGCAGAGACCCTAGCGGGAGCAATACGCAGTATTTT. It codes for CATSRDPSGSNTQYF.

Comment on this clonotype: The CDR3 end shows no conserved phenylalanine or tryptophan, and so a read error is likely. This chain connects TRBV28 to TRBJ2-3; a possible D gene is TRBD2 (5 bases). The CDR3 length is 15 residues. CDR1 is MDHEN, CDR2 SYDVKM, per germline. V lost 3 bases to trimming and J lost 4 bases, with 14 bases between them. This CDR3 reads CASSFAGLGADTQYY. CDR3 nucleotide sequence: TGTGCCAGCAGTTTTGCTGGGTTGGGAGCAGATACGCAGTATTAT.

V usage is TRBV9 and J usage is TRBJ1-3; the match to TRBD1 covers 10 bases. With 4 bases clipped from V and 0 bases from J, the junction kept 4 bases outside the gene matches. CDR1 and CDR2 from the germline V gene are SGDLS and YYNGEE. This CDR3 spans 16 amino acids. The CDR3 protein is CASSNRDRGSGNTIYF. CDR3 DNA sequence: TGTGCCAGCAGCAACCGGGACAGGGGCTCTGGAAACACCATATATTTT.

The genes are TRBV20-1 and TRBJ2-3; D unclear. Per germline, CDR1 DFQATT and CDR2 SNEGSKA (reference sequence). The CDR3 length is 13 residues. V dropped 2 bases and J dropped 3 bases, with 9 bases sitting between them. The CDR3 DNA follows: TGCAGTGCTAGAATGGCTAGGACAGATACGCAGTATTTT. Translation: CSARMARTDTQYF.

This clonotype came up a few times. The V call is TRBV23-1, the J call TRBJ2-3; unclear D gene. TRBV23-1 is an ORF for which the function is uncertain. The CDR3 is 15 residues long. Deletions cut 2 bases from V and 1 base from J, with 10 bases between. The CDR3 nucleotides are TGCGCCAGCAGTCAAGGCTGCGGAGGCACAGATACGCAGTATTTT. It is translated as CASSQGCGGTDTQYF.

As regards this clonotype: A junction boundary mismatches the germline segment, possibly from a read error. The rearrangement links TRBV19 to TRBJ2-2; possibly TRBD1 or TRBD2 for D (6 bases each). There are 14 residues in the CDR3. Germline lookup yields CDR1 LNHDA and CDR2 SQIVND (reference sequence). Here the CDR3 reads CASSGGGNIGELFF. The CDR3 region has the DNA TGTGCCAGTAGTGGAGGGGGGAACATCGGGGAGCTGTTTTTT.

There are many counts of this clonotype. The CDR3 reads CASSQDILGGTDTQYF. The DNA for the CDR3 is TGTGCCAGCAGCCAAGATATACTGGGGGGCACAGATACGCAGTATTTT. V and J are TRBV14 and TRBJ2-3; D tentatively reads TRBD1 or TRBD2 (5 bases each). This CDR3 spans 16 amino acids. Trimming took 0 bases from V and 1 from J, leaving 11 bases between them. Germline CDR1 is SGHDN and CDR2 is FVKESK.

There are many counts of this clonotype. V usage is TRBV6-1 and J usage is TRBJ1-4; TRBD1 is a possible D gene (5 bases). Germline CDR1 and CDR2: MNHNS and SASEGT. With 7 bases removed from V and 8 bases from J, the gap between germline ends came to 26 bases. CDR3 size: 17 residues. DNA of the CDR3: TGTGCCAGCAATTACAGGACCCGGTTTGCGGGGGGGGAAAAACTGTTTTTT. Encoded protein: CASNYRTRFAGGEKLFF.

Many counts were recorded for this clonotype. The chain employs TRBV6-1 and TRBJ1-2; a possible D gene is TRBD1 (5 bases). The CDR3 runs to 15 residues. The ends were cut back, 7 bases at V and 4 bases at J, with 19 bases in the middle. Germline CDR1 is MNHNS and CDR2 is SASEGT. CDR3 coding DNA: TGTGCCAGCACCCAGTGGGGCGACAGCAGCTATGGCTACACCTTC. Translated, it gives CASTQWGDSSYGYTF.

This clonotype showed up just a few times. CDR3 protein: CATGPGTANTGELFF. In nucleotides, the CDR3 is TGTGCCACCGGTCCCGGGACCGCGAACACCGGGGAGCTGTTTTTT. The V gene is TRBV24-1, the J gene TRBJ2-2; D might be TRBD1 or TRBD2, each matching 5 bases. The CDR3 runs to 15 residues. V shed 9 bases and J shed 0 bases, with 13 bases lying between them. The germline V gene encodes CDR1 KGHDR and CDR2 SFDVKD.

The V call is TRBV2, the J call TRBJ2-1, with a weak D call TRBD1 (6 bases). The CDR3 spans 13 residues. The germline V gene encodes CDR1 SNHLY and CDR2 FYNNEI. Between the trimmed V and J ends, which lost 8 bases and 9 bases, there was a span of 17 bases. The CDR3 region has the DNA TGTGCCAGCGGAGGACAGTCACGGGGTGAGCAGTTCTTC. Protein: CASGGQSRGEQFF. Combining the CDR3 with reference TRBV2 and TRBJ2-1 gives the whole variable domain EPEVTQTPSHQVTQMGQEVILRCVPISNHLYFYWYRQILGQKVEFLVSFYNNEISEKSEIFDDQFSVERPDGSNFTLKIRSTKLEDSAMYFCASGGQSRGEQFFGPGTRLTVL.

The chain combines TRBV14 with TRBJ2-7, with D unclear. The V gene's germline CDR1 is SGHDN and CDR2 FVKESK. The CDR3 has 11 residues. V gave up 2 bases and J gave up 4 bases, with 3 bases separating them. CDR3 region: CASSQPYEQYV. The CDR3 DNA reads TGTGCCAGCAGCCAACCATACGAGCAGTACGTC.

For the CDR3, the DNA is TGTGCCAGCTCACCACTCAAGGGAGTAGTCGGTGGCTACACCTTC. Its protein is CASSPLKGVVGGYTF. J is TRBJ1-2 and V is TRBV18, with no clear D. CDR1 KGHSH and CDR2 LQKENI come from the germline V gene. The V and J ends lost 1 base and 7 bases respectively, with 16 bases between them. The CDR3 length is 15 residues.

This chain uses TRBV6-5 with TRBJ2-1; a weak D match, TRBD2 (6 bases). Germline lookup yields CDR1 MNHEY and CDR2 SVGAGI. CDR3 size: 15 residues. V lost 7 bases and J lost 0, with 13 bases in between. CDR3 sequence (DNA): TGTGCCAGCACCCCCGACGGGAGCTCCTACAATGAGCAGTTCTTC. Protein sequence: CASTPDGSSYNEQFF.

This clonotype was picked up a small number of times. V gene TRBV12-3 or TRBV12-4 combines with J gene TRBJ1-2; weak D call: TRBD1 (5 bases). V lost 2 bases and J 3 bases, leaving 16 bases between the germline ends. This CDR3 spans 16 amino acids. CDR3 region: CASSLFGGGGHYGYTF. The CDR3 coding sequence is TGTGCCAGCAGTTTATTTGGGGGTGGCGGACACTATGGCTACACCTTC.

The chain links TRBV5-1 to TRBJ2-2, with 7 nucleotides matching TRBD2. Trimming at V came to 5 bases and at J to 5 bases, leaving 18 bases not matched to a gene. CDR3 length equals 18 residues. The germline V gene encodes CDR1 SGHRS and CDR2 YFSETQ. The CDR3 protein is CASRPGAGAGLGTGELFF. The CDR3 DNA reads TGCGCCAGCAGGCCCGGTGCGGGAGCGGGACTTGGTACCGGGGAGCTGTTTTTT. The full variable domain, in which reference TRBV5-1 and TRBJ2-2 provide the parts outside the CDR3, is KAGVTQTPRYLIKTRGQQVTLSCSPISGHRSVSWYQQTPGQGLQFLFEYFSETQRNKGNFPGRFSGRQFSNSRSEMNVSTLELGDSALYLCASRPGAGAGLGTGELFFGEGSRLTVL.

This clonotype showed up just a few times. This chain uses TRBV9 with TRBJ2-7; D call uncertain. The length of the CDR3 is 14 residues. The ends were cut back, 3 bases at V and 3 bases at J, with 13 bases in the middle. From germline, CDR1 is SGDLS and CDR2 YYNGEE. This CDR3 reads CASSGEDGVYEQYF. The CDR3 region has the DNA TGTGCCAGCAGCGGTGAGGACGGTGTCTACGAGCAGTACTTC.

The chain carries TRBV29-1 and TRBJ2-7, with no clear D. The CDR3 contains 12 residues. CDR1 is SQVTM, CDR2 ANQGSEA, per germline. V was clipped by 4 bases and J by 6 bases, with 13 bases between them. This CDR3 is CSVVGEKGEQYV. CDR3 coding DNA: TGCAGCGTTGTCGGCGAGAAAGGCGAGCAGTACGTC.

This clonotype was seen more than once but under ten times. The rearrangement uses TRBV28 and TRBJ1-5; D ambiguous. V shed 6 bases and J shed 2 bases, with 14 bases lying between them. Germline V gives CDR1 MDHEN, CDR2 SYDVKM. There are 15 residues in the CDR3. Here the CDR3 reads CASRNPGGGNQPQHF. The CDR3 DNA follows: TGTGCCAGCAGAAACCCCGGAGGTGGCAATCAGCCCCAGCATTTT.

This clonotype has more than one count but fewer than ten. This chain links TRBV20-1 with TRBJ1-6; D is ambiguous. Trimming shortened V by 5 bases and J by 6 bases, and 17 bases separated the two germline ends. This CDR3 contains 15 residues. Germline V gene data show CDR1 as DFQATT and CDR2 as SNEGSKA (reference sequence). CDR3: CSARSAGIVNSPLHF. CDR3 DNA sequence: TGCAGTGCTCGCTCCGCAGGAATAGTTAATTCACCCCTCCACTTT.